This T cell receptor (beta chain) originates from a study of shared clonotypes between healthy human individuals. Across the whole study: Donors, aged 18 to 49, were a couple of women and three men.

TCRdb's copy holds only in-frame clones and misses some; the assay was immunoSEQ multiplex PCR. The sample consists of 2,500,000 or so clones, more than 80% of them appearing once. Per the germline V gene, CDR1 is SNHLY and CDR2 is FYNNEI. The V gene lost 4 bases and the J gene lost 0 bases, with 7 bases spanning the gap. The CDR3 totals 14 residues. Turning to this clone: The target antigen is unknown.

Whole-study findings and limits: Incomplete sequencing of sorted subsets was indicated by rarefaction despite large depth.

The source is a man aged 18-30 years in good health. The chain recombines TRBV2 with TRBJ1-3, with no clear D. Material: naive CD4+ T cells sorted from blood. Stated subset: CD45RA+ positively selected. The CDR3 DNA follows: TGTGCCAGCAGTGGATCAGGCTCTGGAAACACCATATATTTT. Its translation is CASSGSGSGNTIYF.